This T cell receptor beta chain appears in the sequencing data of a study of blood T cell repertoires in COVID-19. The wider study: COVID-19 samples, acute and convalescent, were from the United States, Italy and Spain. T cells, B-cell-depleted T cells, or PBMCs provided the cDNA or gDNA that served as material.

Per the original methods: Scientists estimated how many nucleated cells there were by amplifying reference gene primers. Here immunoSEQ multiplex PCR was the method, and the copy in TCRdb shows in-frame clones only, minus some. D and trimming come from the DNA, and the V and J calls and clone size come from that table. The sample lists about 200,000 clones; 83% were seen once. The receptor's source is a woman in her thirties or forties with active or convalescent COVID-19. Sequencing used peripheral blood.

Here the CDR3 reads CASSPEGTPIYNEKLFF. The CDR3 DNA reads as TGTGCCAGCTCACCAGAAGGGACACCGATATATAATGAAAAACTGTTTTTT. This chain joins TRBV18 and TRBJ1-4, with a tentative D call TRBD1 (6 bases). Germline V gene sequence: CDR1 KGHSH, CDR2 LQKENI. The CDR3 sequence is 17 residues long. With 2 bases removed from V and 4 bases from J, the gap between germline ends came to 17 bases.